This T cell receptor (beta chain) was obtained from a study of shared T cell receptors in the human thymus. Assay used: immunoSEQ multiplex PCR; TCRdb lists only in-frame clones, some missing. The sample lists 600,000 or so clones, more than 75% seen once, with 0.0094% in the top ten. These data were also filed under a second study, of human thymus T cells. From that paper: Infants, healthy and Finnish, who were having corrective surgery for congenital heart defects served as donors. Resections from corrective heart surgery provided thymus tissue. Among thymic and blood repertoires, usage of V and J genes appeared biased. Related work found strong thymic repertoire overlap between unrelated individuals.

The TCR sequence derives from a boy younger than two with a congenital heart defect. Material for sequencing was thymocytes.

CDR3 coding DNA: TGCGCCAGCAGCCAAGAGGGGAGAGGAGTCCGCGCGGGAGCGGGGACCGGGGAGCTGTTTTTT. Protein product: CASSQEGRGVRAGAGTGELFF. The chain recombines TRBV4-3 with TRBJ2-2; 7 bases agree with TRBD2. The germline V gene encodes CDR1 LGHNA and CDR2 YSLEER. The CDR3 consists of 21 residues. The V segment lost 0 bases and the J segment 5 bases; nucleotides outside the gene matches: 21.